Described below is a single T cell receptor beta chain sequence and its context. Its antigen has not been determined. No much larger clonotype is one base removed from it; base qualities were not supplied. For this chain, trimming is 5 bases at the V end and 4 bases at the J end, and the number of junction bases without a gene match is 9. CDR1 and CDR2 are read off the germline V gene (reference sequence) as DFQATT and SNEGSKA. The cysteine opens and the phenylalanine closes a CDR3 of 14 amino acids. Just the 42-base CDR3 DNA is kept, in frame starting at base 1. To demonstrate the VDJtools post-analysis software, the study profiled TCR beta repertoires from the peripheral blood of some 13 young patients with multiple sclerosis. Multiple sclerosis patients were children and adolescents aged about 6 to 15 years. This sample was taken from a study of post-analysis software for immune sequencing data (dated by TCRdb to the mid-2010s). General notes on the study: The recorded disease courses included relapsing-remitting, secondary progressive and progressive-relapsing multiple sclerosis, and some patients had no subtype annotation. The patient repertoires were set against under 12 previously published healthy control repertoires from donors whose ages ranged from about 6 to 26 years. A subset of samples was prepared in parallel using single-end sample barcoding, then pooled and co-amplified after Illumina adapter ligation. What the authors observed across the whole study: Significantly lower normalized Chao1 diversity was found in multiple sclerosis patients than in controls, suggesting substantial peripheral T-cell clonal expansion. Direct clustering with F measure showed strong co-clustering of samples prepared in the same batch, prompting a batch-effect correction. The control group was slightly older than the multiple sclerosis patient group. Several TRBV segments, including TRBV5-6, TRBV5-1 and TRBV20-1, were significantly more frequent in patients than controls.

Library preparation used PCR. Sequencing was performed on an Illumina HiSeq 2500. To reduce PCR and sequencing biases, unique molecular identifiers were incorporated into the TCR beta cDNA libraries. Per 1 to 10 million input T cells, some 500,000 cDNA molecules were obtained, such that each molecule approximated one T cell. The patient libraries were prepared and sequenced with the same protocol used for the earlier healthy control dataset. Samples belonging to the same batch were prepared together, multiplexed and sequenced on a shared HiSeq lane. The source study handled its data this way. MIGEC handled the raw barcoded reads, throwing out single-read molecular identifier groups before consensus assembly and CDR3 extraction. VDJtools was used for post-analysis of the clonotype tables, and diversity was normalized by down-sampling every dataset to the size of the smallest sample. To correct batch-related cross-sample contamination, repertoire overlap clustering matched CDR3 amino acid sequences but not nucleotide sequences. The public reads were reanalyzed by TCRdb: fastp trimming at Q25, MiXCR alignment, in-frame beta chains only. A single entry per CDR3 protein holds the most common genes and DNA from its merged rows. Here the V and J calls rest on TCRdb's processing, not on the authors' analysis. The sample table shows about 820,000 distinct CDR3 sequences, and approximately 57% are seen once. The ten largest clones capture approximately 4.5% of the sample.

The chain was built from TRBV20-1 and TRBJ2-5, with 8 junctional bases fitting TRBD2. The clonotype comes from a girl aged 5-17 years with multiple sclerosis. The source material was blood. The CDR3 reads as follows: CSAASGGDGETQYF. The nucleotides are TGCAGTGCTGCCTCGGGGGGGGACGGAGAGACCCAGTACTTC.